The 20 T cell receptor beta chains below come from one sample, sequenced in a study of blood T cell repertoires in COVID-19. Clones were sequenced by immunoSEQ multiplex PCR, and TCRdb holds only the in-frame ones, with some missing. The sample shows 300,000 or so clones, 85% to 90% of them seen only once. Sample: peripheral blood. The receptors shown here come from a woman aged 25 to 39 with COVID-19, enrolled during active disease.

The rearrangement uses TRBV9 and TRBJ1-1, with a possible D match to TRBD1 (6 bases). CDR3 length equals 15 residues. V was clipped by 0 bases and J by 2 bases, with 11 bases between them. Per the germline V gene, CDR1 is SGDLS and CDR2 is YYNGEE. The CDR3 sequence is CASSVVATGNTEAFF. The CDR3, as DNA: TGTGCCAGCAGCGTAGTTGCGACAGGAAACACTGAAGCTTTCTTT.

This chain joins TRBV28 and TRBJ1-1; D is possibly TRBD1 (5 bases). V was trimmed by 1 base and J by 3 bases, leaving 9 bases between them. The CDR3 length is 14 residues. Germline CDR1 reads MDHEN; CDR2 reads SYDVKM. The CDR3 coding sequence is TGTGCCAGCAGTTTATTCCAGACAGACACTGAAGCTTTCTTT. Encoded protein: CASSLFQTDTEAFF.

The chain combines TRBV19 with TRBJ2-3; D possibly corresponds to TRBD2 (6 bases). Per the germline V gene, CDR1 is LNHDA and CDR2 is SQIVND (reference sequence). Trimming left V 4 bases short and J 4 bases short, with 18 bases between. CDR3 size: 16 residues. CDR3 amino acids: CASSNRDLWGADTQYF. The CDR3 bases are TGTGCCAGTAGTAACCGGGACTTATGGGGGGCAGATACGCAGTATTTT.

This clone was seen a single time. The chain recombines TRBV21-1 with TRBJ1-1; TRBD1, the table's D call, was not compared with the DNA. TRBV21-1 is deemed a pseudogene. The CDR3 length is 14 residues. In DNA, the CDR3 is TGTGCCAGCAGCAAAATGGGGCCCCTCACTGAAGCTTTCTTT. Translation: CASSKMGPLTEAFF.

The genes are TRBV5-1 and TRBJ1-2; D might be TRBD1 (6 bases). V lost 4 bases and J 5 bases, leaving 12 bases between the germline ends. This CDR3 spans 13 amino acids. From germline, CDR1 is SGHRS and CDR2 YFSETQ. CDR3 nucleotides: TGCGCCAGCAGCCCTGTGCAGGGGTATGGCTACACCTTC. It translates to CASSPVQGYGYTF.

The chain is built from TRBV30 and TRBJ2-2, with 9 positions matching TRBD2. V gave up 5 bases and J gave up 7 bases; unmatched junction bases: 5. Looked up from germline, CDR1 is GTSNPN and CDR2 is SVGIG (reference sequence). The CDR3 runs 13 residues. CDR3 in amino acids: CAWGLAGFGELFF. The DNA of the CDR3 is TGTGCCTGGGGGCTAGCGGGATTCGGGGAGCTGTTTTTT.

V and J are TRBV5-1 and TRBJ1-1; TRBD1 aligns across 8 bases. With 0 bases clipped from V and 5 bases from J, the junction kept 6 bases outside the gene matches. From germline, CDR1 is SGHRS and CDR2 YFSETQ. This CDR3 region has 15 residues. Here the CDR3 DNA reads TGCGCCAGCAGCTTGGGACAGGGGTGGAGGACTGAAGCTTTCTTT. Protein sequence: CASSLGQGWRTEAFF. The full variable domain, rest sourced from reference TRBV5-1 and TRBJ1-1, is KAGVTQTPRYLIKTRGQQVTLSCSPISGHRSVSWYQQTPGQGLQFLFEYFSETQRNKGNFPGRFSGRQFSNSRSEMNVSTLELGDSALYLCASSLGQGWRTEAFFGQGTRLTVV.

This chain connects TRBV21-1 to TRBJ2-4; TRBD1, the table's D call, lacks a check against the DNA. TRBV21-1 is a pseudogene. This CDR3 has 16 residues. CDR3 protein: CASSNGTGVNKNIQYF. Written as DNA, the CDR3 is TGTGCCAGCAGCAACGGCACAGGGGTAAACAAAAACATTCAGTACTTC.

V and J are TRBV20-1 and TRBJ2-3; tentative D call: TRBD1 (5 bases). Germline CDR1 DFQATT, CDR2 SNEGSKA (reference sequence). The length of the CDR3 is 14 residues. Trimming cost V 3 bases and J 5 bases, with 15 bases left between them. Written as DNA, the CDR3 is TGCAGTGCTAGTGGGGTAGCAGGGCAAGATACGCAGTATTTT. It yields the protein CSASGVAGQDTQYF.

This chain uses TRBV5-6 with TRBJ2-5, with 9 nucleotides matching TRBD1. Germline V gene data show CDR1 as SGHDT and CDR2 as YYEEEE. The CDR3 consists of 15 residues. J gave up 5 bases and V 4 bases, and 9 bases lay outside the gene matches. The DNA of the CDR3 is TGTGCCAGCAGCGCGGACAGGGGAGGGTCTGAGACCCAGTACTTC. Encoded protein: CASSADRGGSETQYF.

This clone was found a few times. The chain joins TRBV19 to TRBJ1-1, with a weak D call TRBD1 (5 bases). The V gene lost 7 bases and the J gene lost 3 bases, with 21 bases spanning the gap. The germline gives CDR1 LNHDA, CDR2 SQIVND (reference sequence). This CDR3 contains 16 residues. The CDR3 DNA reads TGTGCCAGTATCCCCCGGGTGCAGGGAGGATACACTGAAGCTTTCTTT. Its protein is CASIPRVQGGYTEAFF.

The genes are TRBV4-1 and TRBJ1-2; tentatively, D is TRBD1 (6 bases). The germline CDR1 and CDR2 sequences are MGHRA and YSYEKL. The CDR3 sequence is 15 residues long. V dropped 1 base and J dropped 3 bases, with 12 bases sitting between them. CDR3 sequence: CASSQVAGVDYGYTF. For the CDR3, the DNA is TGCGCCAGCAGCCAAGTTGCAGGGGTAGACTATGGCTACACCTTC.

Points on this clone: Distinct nucleotide sequences in the sample also encode this CDR3. V is TRBV5-1 and J is TRBJ2-7; TRBD2 is a possible D gene (6 bases). Germline V gene data show CDR1 as SGHRS and CDR2 as YFSETQ. The CDR3 sequence is 15 residues long. V was pared by 0 bases and J by 0 bases, with 10 bases between. In nucleotides, the CDR3 is TGCGCCAGCAGCTTGGAGGCCGGGAGCTCCTACGAGCAGTACTTC. Residues: CASSLEAGSSYEQYF.

The V gene is TRBV11-3, the J gene TRBJ1-1; D call uncertain. Trimming shortened V by 4 bases and J by 5 bases, and 11 bases separated the two germline ends. CDR1 SGHNT and CDR2 YENEEA come from the germline V gene. The CDR3 covers 13 residues. CDR3 residues: CASSSTRMTEAFF. DNA for the CDR3: TGTGCCAGCAGCTCTACCCGTATGACTGAAGCTTTCTTT.

This rearrangement joins TRBV19 to TRBJ1-5; D gene uncertain. The germline CDR1 and CDR2 sequences are LNHDA and SQIVND (reference sequence). CDR3 length: 15 residues. Trimming removed 3 bases at V and 0 bases at J, with 9 bases between. The CDR3 bases are TGTGCCAGTAGTATCCTGGCACCTAGCAATCAGCCCCAGCATTTT. Its translation: CASSILAPSNQPQHF.

CDR3 loop: CASSDVGQGAFTEAFF. As DNA, the CDR3 is TGTGCCAGCAGTGATGTGGGACAGGGGGCTTTCACTGAAGCTTTCTTT. The gene calls are TRBV2 and TRBJ1-1; 12 nucleotides match TRBD1. Germline V gene lookup returns CDR1 SNHLY and CDR2 FYNNEI. The CDR3 loop spans 16 amino acids. V was pared by 3 bases and J by 4 bases, with 6 bases of the junction left unmatched. Based on the CDR3 plus reference TRBV2 and TRBJ1-1, the full variable domain is EPEVTQTPSHQVTQMGQEVILRCVPISNHLYFYWYRQILGQKVEFLVSFYNNEISEKSEIFDDQFSVERPDGSNFTLKIRSTKLEDSAMYFCASSDVGQGAFTEAFFGQGTRLTVV.

This chain connects TRBV27 to TRBJ1-1; 9 bases match TRBD1. V trimming: 5 bases; J trimming: 3 bases; junction bases outside the gene matches: 7. The CDR3 spans 15 residues. CDR1 is MNHEY and CDR2 is SMNVEV in the germline V gene (reference sequence). The CDR3 reads CASSLGQGLDTEAFF. The CDR3 DNA reads as TGTGCCAGCAGTCTGGGACAGGGTTTGGACACTGAAGCTTTCTTT.

This clone showed up just a few times. This chain links TRBV30 with TRBJ1-6; unclear D gene. The germline gives CDR1 GTSNPN, CDR2 SVGIG (reference sequence). The CDR3 is 13 residues long. Trimming left V 4 bases short and J 4 bases short, with 8 bases between. CDR3 loop: CAWTVGYNSPLHF. Here the CDR3 DNA reads TGTGCCTGGACCGTCGGGTATAATTCACCCCTCCACTTT.

The chain is built from TRBV6-5 and TRBJ2-2; 7 nucleotides align to TRBD2. With 7 bases clipped from V and 6 bases from J, the junction kept 8 bases outside the gene matches. This CDR3 is 14 amino acids long. CDR1 is MNHEY and CDR2 is SVGAGI in the germline V gene. CDR3 protein: CASMRGRGAGELFF. The CDR3 DNA reads as TGTGCCAGCATGCGCGGGAGAGGGGCCGGGGAGCTGTTTTTT.

This sequence joins TRBV27 and TRBJ1-2; possibly TRBD1 for D (6 bases). The germline V and J ends were trimmed by 1 base and 8 bases, with 11 bases remaining between them. The germline gives CDR1 MNHEY, CDR2 SMNVEV (reference sequence). The CDR3 has 13 amino acids. DNA for the CDR3: TGTGCCAGCAGTTTATTCCCAGGGGACGGCTACACCTTC. Translating it yields CASSLFPGDGYTF.